Shown below are 27 T cell receptor beta chains from a single sample sequenced in a study of CD8+ T cells in alopecia areata. RNA was extracted and reverse transcribed into cDNA as the sequencing template. Sequencing was performed with immunoSEQ multiplex PCR; in TCRdb, only in-frame clones are kept and a portion is missing. The sample has some 180,000 clones, approximately 53% seen once. Source material: CD8+ T cells sorted from blood. The receptor source for this set is a human donor in good health.

V is TRBV30 and J is TRBJ1-2; no reliable D call. Germline V gene sequence: CDR1 GTSNPN, CDR2 SVGIG (reference sequence). The CDR3 loop spans 12 amino acids. The V end lost 4 bases, the J end lost 3 bases, and 9 bases lay between the germline ends. In nucleotides, the CDR3 is TGTGCCTGGATGGCGGTTGACTATGGCTACACCTTC. Amino acid sequence: CAWMAVDYGYTF.

The V call is TRBV29-1, the J call TRBJ1-2; D perhaps matches TRBD1 (6 bases). Germline CDR1 is SQVTM and CDR2 is ANQGSEA. The CDR3 loop spans 13 amino acids. V was shortened by 7 bases and J by 1 base, with 13 bases between the two germline ends. DNA of the CDR3: TGCAGCGACGACAGGATACTTAACTATGGCTACACCTTC. The encoded protein is CSDDRILNYGYTF.

This clone came up once. The chain recombines TRBV6-5 with TRBJ1-1; 8 bases are a match to TRBD1. The CDR3 length is 14 residues. Germline trimming cut 5 bases from V and 5 bases from J; bases unmatched to any gene: 7. CDR1 and CDR2 (germline): MNHEY, SVGAGI. The CDR3 reads CASSDDRGRTEAFF. The CDR3, as DNA: TGTGCCAGCAGTGACGACAGGGGCAGGACTGAAGCTTTCTTT.

The V and J genes are TRBV27 and TRBJ1-1; D remains unclear. This CDR3 spans 15 amino acids. The germline V and J ends were trimmed by 0 bases and 0 bases, with 8 bases remaining between them. The germline gives CDR1 MNHEY, CDR2 SMNVEV (reference sequence). The CDR3 here is CASSLSNTMNTEAFF. The CDR3 coding sequence is TGTGCCAGCAGTTTATCTAATACCATGAACACTGAAGCTTTCTTT.

The V and J genes are TRBV9 and TRBJ2-5; unclear D gene. V shed 0 bases and J shed 1 base, with 7 bases lying between them. From germline, CDR1 is SGDLS and CDR2 YYNGEE. This CDR3 contains 14 residues. The CDR3, as DNA: TGTGCCAGCAGCGTAGGCCTTCTCCAAGAGACCCAGTACTTC. Its translation: CASSVGLLQETQYF.

The chain employs TRBV13 and TRBJ1-2, with D possibly being TRBD1 (6 bases). The CDR3 extends over 15 amino acids. Germline V gives CDR1 PRHDT, CDR2 FYEKMQ (reference sequence). V lost 5 bases and J lost 4, with 17 bases in between. CDR3 sequence (DNA): TGTGCCAGCAGCCAAAGGACAGTGGACTTCTATGGCTACACCTTC. Translated, it gives CASSQRTVDFYGYTF. The complete variable domain, with remaining parts taken from reference TRBV13 and TRBJ1-2, reads AAGVIQSPRHLIKEKRETATLKCYPIPRHDTVYWYQQGPGQDPQFLISFYEKMQSDKGSIPDRFSAQQFSDYHSELNMSSLELGDSALYFCASSQRTVDFYGYTFGSGTRLTVV.

The V gene is TRBV25-1, the J gene TRBJ2-2, with no clear D. This CDR3 has 14 amino acids. CDR1 is MGHDK, CDR2 SYGVNS, per germline. The V gene lost 3 bases and the J gene lost 0 bases, with 5 bases spanning the gap. The CDR3 DNA sequence: TGTGCCAGCAGTGACAATACGAACACCGGGGAGCTGTTTTTT. Translating gives CASSDNTNTGELFF.

The genes are TRBV27 and TRBJ2-3, with 11 positions matching TRBD2. Trimming took 5 bases from V and 8 from J; bases not matched to a gene: 12. From germline, CDR1 is MNHEY and CDR2 SMNVEV (reference sequence). CDR3 length: 16 amino acids. Here the CDR3 reads CASSLIAGGPLTTQYF. Here the CDR3 DNA reads TGTGCCAGCAGTCTGATAGCGGGGGGGCCGTTAACTACGCAGTATTTT.

J is TRBJ2-3 and V is TRBV4-1; 7 bases map to TRBD2. V was pared by 0 bases and J by 4 bases, with 4 bases of the junction left unmatched. Per the germline V gene, CDR1 is MGHRA and CDR2 is YSYEKL. The CDR3 loop spans 15 amino acids. DNA of the CDR3: TGCGCCAGCAGCCAAGACGCCCGGGGGGCAGATACGCAGTATTTT. Translation gives CASSQDARGADTQYF.

The genes are TRBV27 and TRBJ2-2, with D possibly TRBD1 on 7 matching bases. This CDR3 contains 18 residues. The V gene lost 5 bases and the J gene lost 17 bases, with 36 bases spanning the gap. Germline CDR1 and CDR2: MNHEY and SMNVEV (reference sequence). This CDR3 is CASSRRNRDSEHRGIPFF. The CDR3 DNA follows: TGTGCCAGCAGTAGAAGGAACCGGGACAGCGAACACCGGGGGATCCCTTTTTTT.

This rearrangement joins TRBV2 to TRBJ2-7; D gene ambiguous. The V end was cut by 7 bases, the J end by 0 bases, with 13 bases between. The CDR3 is made up of 14 amino acids. Germline values: CDR1 SNHLY, CDR2 FYNNEI. CDR3 residues: CASKGGFNSYEQYF. In DNA form, the CDR3 reads TGTGCCAGCAAGGGTGGATTTAACTCCTACGAGCAGTACTTC.

V gene TRBV2 combines with J gene TRBJ2-3, with 7 bases fitting TRBD2. V gave up 2 bases and J gave up 1 base; unmatched junction bases: 6. CDR1 and CDR2 (germline): SNHLY, FYNNEI. The CDR3 is made up of 16 amino acids. This chain's CDR3 is CASSEWKAGGTDTQYF. The CDR3 DNA is TGTGCCAGCAGTGAATGGAAGGCGGGGGGCACAGATACGCAGTATTTT.

The rearrangement links TRBV28 to TRBJ2-7, with a weak D call TRBD2 (6 bases). CDR1 is MDHEN, CDR2 SYDVKM, per germline. The length of the CDR3 is 12 residues. V gave up 5 bases and J gave up 4 bases, with 9 bases separating them. Here the CDR3 reads CASSPGAYEQYF. In nucleotides, the CDR3 is TGTGCCAGCAGTCCGGGAGCGTACGAGCAGTACTTC.

This clone has more than one count but fewer than ten. CDR3 sequence reads: CASSSYRDRENTEAFF. The CDR3 DNA sequence: TGTGCCAGCAGCTCGTATCGGGACAGGGAAAACACTGAAGCTTTCTTT. The rearrangement links TRBV9 to TRBJ1-1; 9 bases agree with TRBD1. Trimming removed 4 bases from V and 2 bases from J; junction bases left unmatched: 9. Germline V CDR1 and CDR2: SGDLS, YYNGEE. The CDR3 is 16 residues long.

V and J are TRBV29-1 and TRBJ1-5; no clear D gene. Germline CDR1 SQVTM, CDR2 ANQGSEA. The CDR3 extends over 13 amino acids. The V gene lost 0 bases and the J gene lost 2 bases, with 5 bases spanning the gap. The CDR3 DNA is TGCAGCGTTGAAGATGAACGCAATCAGCCCCAGCATTTT. Translating gives CSVEDERNQPQHF.

The chain has TRBV5-6 and TRBJ1-2, with D hard to call. CDR3 length: 11 residues. CDR1 and CDR2 from the germline V gene are SGHDT and YYEEEE. With 3 bases removed from V and 5 bases from J, the gap between germline ends came to 5 bases. CDR3: CASSSDYGYTF. DNA for the CDR3: TGTGCCAGCAGCTCCGATTATGGCTACACCTTC.

This rearrangement joins TRBV9 to TRBJ2-7; tentative D call: TRBD2 (5 bases). This CDR3 has 14 amino acids. Germline loops: CDR1 SGDLS, CDR2 YYNGEE. V lost 0 bases, J lost 2 bases, and 9 bases lay in between. CDR3 DNA sequence: TGTGCCAGCAGCGTAGACGGGGTGCCCTACGAGCAGTACTTC. Protein product: CASSVDGVPYEQYF. Full variable domain (remainder filled in from reference TRBV9 and TRBJ2-7): DSGVTQTPKHLITATGQRVTLRCSPRSGDLSVYWYQQSLDQGLQFLIQYYNGEERAKGNILERFSAQQFPDLHSELNLSSLELGDSALYFCASSVDGVPYEQYFGPGTRLTVT.

The chain links TRBV2 to TRBJ2-3; a possible D gene is TRBD2 (7 bases). The CDR3 consists of 14 residues. Germline V CDR1 and CDR2: SNHLY, FYNNEI. V was cut by 8 bases and J by 1 base, with 13 bases left in between. The CDR3 loop reads CASGGASGTDTQYF. CDR3 DNA: TGTGCCAGCGGGGGGGCTAGCGGCACAGATACGCAGTATTTT. Drawing the rest from reference TRBV2 and TRBJ2-3, the complete variable domain is EPEVTQTPSHQVTQMGQEVILRCVPISNHLYFYWYRQILGQKVEFLVSFYNNEISEKSEIFDDQFSVERPDGSNFTLKIRSTKLEDSAMYFCASGGASGTDTQYFGPGTRLTVL.

CDR3 coding DNA: TGTGCCAGCAGCTCTTGGGAGGTCAGCGGGGGGAGCACAGATACGCAGTATTTT. Its translation is CASSSWEVSGGSTDTQYF. The chain uses TRBV5-6 and TRBJ2-3, with TRBD2 identical over 9 bases. The germline V gene has CDR1 SGHDT and CDR2 YYEEEE. Trimming took 3 bases from V and 0 from J; bases not matched to a gene: 11. The CDR3 is made up of 18 amino acids.

This clone was counted between two and nine times. The chain recombines TRBV6-6 with TRBJ2-1; 7 nucleotides align to TRBD2. The germline CDR1 and CDR2 sequences are MNHNY and SVGAGI (reference sequence). CDR3 size: 13 residues. The V and J ends lost 5 bases and 5 bases, in that order; junction bases with no gene match: 3. The DNA for the CDR3 is TGTGCCAGCAGTCATCGGGAGGACAATGAGCAGTTCTTC. The encoded protein is CASSHREDNEQFF.

The chain employs TRBV19 and TRBJ1-2; 7 positions agree with TRBD1. V lost 6 bases, J lost 4 bases, and 5 bases stayed unmatched. CDR3 length: 13 residues. CDR1 is LNHDA and CDR2 is SQIVND in the germline V gene (reference sequence). The CDR3 protein is CASSPRTGYGYTF. The CDR3 nucleotides read TGTGCCAGTAGCCCCAGGACAGGCTATGGCTACACCTTC.

The CDR3 region has the DNA TGCGCCAGCAGCCAAGTTCCGGGACAGGGTTTCTCTAATGAAAAACTGTTTTTT. It yields the protein CASSQVPGQGFSNEKLFF. The V and J genes are TRBV4-1 and TRBJ1-4; 9 positions match TRBD1. CDR1 and CDR2 from the germline V gene are MGHRA and YSYEKL. The CDR3 consists of 18 residues. Trimming cost V 1 base and J 3 bases; bases outside gene matches: 9.

This clone was seen more than once but under ten times. The J gene is TRBJ2-3, the V gene TRBV7-6; possibly TRBD1 for D (5 bases). The V end lost 1 base, the J end lost 6 bases, and 14 bases lay between the germline ends. Germline CDR1 and CDR2: SGHVS and FNYEAQ. CDR3 size: 15 residues. The CDR3 coding sequence is TGTGCCAGCAGCTTAGAACAGGAGCATCCTGATACGCAGTATTTT. It is translated as CASSLEQEHPDTQYF.

V usage is TRBV11-2 and J usage is TRBJ1-5; no clear D. Germline CDR1 and CDR2: SGHAT and FQNNGV. This CDR3 comprises 13 residues. V lost 1 base and J 2 bases, leaving 3 bases between the germline ends. CDR3 DNA: TGTGCCAGCAGCTTAGTTGGCAATCAGCCCCAGCATTTT. Translating gives CASSLVGNQPQHF. Filled out from reference TRBV11-2 and TRBJ1-5, the complete variable domain reads EAGVAQSPRYKIIEKRQSVAFWCNPISGHATLYWYQQILGQGPKLLIQFQNNGVVDDSQLPKDRFSAERLKGVDSTLKIQPAKLEDSAVYLCASSLVGNQPQHFGDGTRLSIL.

This clone was seen more than once but under ten times. The chain links TRBV7-9 to TRBJ2-7, with 7 bases that match TRBD2. V was clipped by 0 bases and J by 2 bases; unmatched bases: 1. Germline assignment: CDR1 SEHNR and CDR2 FQNEAQ (reference sequence). The CDR3 has 14 residues. In DNA, the CDR3 is TGTGCCAGCAGCTTAGCGGGGGGGACCTACGAGCAGTACTTC. It is translated as CASSLAGGTYEQYF.

The J gene is TRBJ1-1, the V gene TRBV25-1; no definite D call. This CDR3 has 11 residues. The germline V gene encodes CDR1 MGHDK and CDR2 SYGVNS. Trimming removed 7 bases at V and 6 bases at J, with 9 bases between. Here the CDR3 reads CASKVGAEAFF. The DNA for the CDR3 is TGTGCCAGCAAGGTCGGGGCTGAAGCTTTCTTT.

This clone was seen a few times. The chain has TRBV10-2 and TRBJ1-2; D remains unclear. V lost 3 bases and J lost 6, with 11 bases in between. The CDR3 has 13 residues. Germline lookup yields CDR1 WSHSY and CDR2 SAAADI. The CDR3 bases are TGCGCCAGCAGTGAATGGAGGGTAGATGGCTACACCTTC. Its translation: CASSEWRVDGYTF.